This record concerns one T cell receptor (beta chain) sequence. This entry is derived from a study of cytomegalovirus exposure and HLA in healthy donors. This CDR3 region has 14 residues. CDR1 is GTSNPN, CDR2 SVGIG, per germline (reference sequence). Trimming cost V 4 bases and J 0 bases, with 10 bases left between them. The PCR ran on 60 Vbeta and 13 Jbeta primers. Using immunoSEQ multiplex PCR, the repertoire was profiled, and TCRdb retains in-frame clones only, with some absent. The sample shows 180,000 or so clones, 76% of them seen only once. The sample comprised PBMCs. This clonotype was obtained from a female donor in good health and CMV-seronegative. The chain couples TRBV30 to TRBJ1-5; D may be TRBD1 (6 bases). The chain's CDR3 is CAWTLGGSNQPQHF. The CDR3 DNA sequence: TGTGCCTGGACCCTAGGGGGTAGCAATCAGCCCCAGCATTTT.